These 11 T cell receptor beta chains were sequenced from one sample in a study of sequential checkpoint blockade in melanoma. Produced via immunoSEQ multiplex PCR; TCRdb's table is partial and in-frame only. Found here are about 15,000 clones, 65% to 75% of them singletons; the top ten hold about an eighth. Treatment given: randomized to nivolumab then ipilimumab (arm A) or the reverse (arm B). The source material was CD8+ T cells sorted from blood (inferred from file names), sampled from a patient given nivolumab and ipilimumab in sequence. The source is a human donor with melanoma.

This clone was observed a few times. The CDR3, as DNA: TGTGCCAGCAGTGACCGGAACACCATATATTTT. Its translation: CASSDRNTIYF. The J gene is TRBJ1-3, the V gene TRBV2; the D is unclear. The CDR3 has 11 residues. Looked up from germline, CDR1 is SNHLY and CDR2 is FYNNEI. The V gene lost 3 bases and the J gene lost 7 bases, with 4 bases spanning the gap. Together with reference TRBV2 and TRBJ1-3, the CDR3 gives the full variable domain: EPEVTQTPSHQVTQMGQEVILRCVPISNHLYFYWYRQILGQKVEFLVSFYNNEISEKSEIFDDQFSVERPDGSNFTLKIRSTKLEDSAMYFCASSDRNTIYFGEGSWLTVV.

The chain recombines TRBV5-5 with TRBJ1-2, with 7 bases aligning to TRBD1. This CDR3 comprises 16 residues. J lost 6 bases, V lost 0 bases, and 11 bases had no gene match. The germline CDR1 and CDR2 sequences are SGHKS and YYEKEE (reference sequence). The CDR3 here is CASSLEGSRGPHGYTF. The CDR3 DNA sequence: TGTGCCAGCAGCTTGGAAGGAAGTAGGGGGCCCCATGGCTACACCTTC. The complete variable domain, with remaining parts taken from reference TRBV5-5 and TRBJ1-2, reads DAGVTQSPTHLIKTRGQQVTLRCSPISGHKSVSWYQQVLGQGPQFIFQYYEKEERGRGNFPDRFSARQFPNYSSELNVNALLLGDSALYLCASSLEGSRGPHGYTFGSGTRLTVV.

Only a few counts were recorded for this clone. This sequence joins TRBV4-3 and TRBJ2-5; 10 bases line up with TRBD1. Per germline, CDR1 LGHNA and CDR2 YSLEER. V lost 4 bases to trimming and J lost 5 bases; unmatched junction nucleotides: 10. The CDR3 consists of 16 residues. CDR3 coding DNA: TGCGCCAGCAGCCGAACTAGACAGGGGGCGCGGGAGACCCAGTACTTC. Translation: CASSRTRQGARETQYF.

This clone was picked up a small number of times. The chain has TRBV19 and TRBJ1-2, with a possible D match to TRBD1 (5 bases). Germline CDR1 and CDR2: LNHDA and SQIVND (reference sequence). CDR3 size: 18 residues. V was pared by 0 bases and J by 4 bases, with 21 bases between. The CDR3: CASSIDLQVVLEFYGYTF. The CDR3 region has the DNA TGTGCCAGTAGTATAGATCTACAGGTGGTTCTCGAGTTCTATGGCTACACCTTC.

This clone was seen a few times. This chain joins TRBV5-6 and TRBJ1-1; maybe TRBD1 (6 bases). The CDR3 contains 13 residues. Germline CDR1 reads SGHDT; CDR2 reads YYEEEE. V shed 6 bases and J shed 1 base, with 10 bases lying between them. The CDR3 loop reads CASNVGGNTEAFF. CDR3 nucleotides: TGTGCCAGCAACGTAGGGGGGAACACTGAAGCTTTCTTT.

The J gene is TRBJ2-2, the V gene TRBV9, with D possibly matching TRBD1 (7 bases). Deletions cut 0 bases from V and 5 bases from J, with 14 bases between. This CDR3 comprises 16 residues. Germline V gene sequence: CDR1 SGDLS, CDR2 YYNGEE. The CDR3 loop is CASSVVEGARTGELFF. The CDR3, as DNA: TGTGCCAGCAGCGTAGTGGAGGGGGCGAGAACCGGGGAGCTGTTTTTT.

This clone is a singleton in its sample. The chain carries TRBV6-1 and TRBJ2-5, with D perhaps matching TRBD2 (6 bases). The J call is in doubt because the DNA end fits TRBJ2-7 better. The CDR3 is made up of 16 amino acids. Germline CDR1 reads MNHNS; CDR2 reads SASEGT. CDR3 in amino acids: CASSVSSGDWTYEQYF. The CDR3 DNA reads TGTGCCAGCAGTGTATCGTCGGGGGATTGGACCTACGAGCAGTACTTC.

V usage is TRBV30 and J usage is TRBJ2-5; 15 bases agree with TRBD2. Unmatched junction bases numbered 3, after V lost 0 bases and J lost 4 bases. The CDR3 is made up of 16 amino acids. Germline CDR1 reads GTSNPN; CDR2 reads SVGIG (reference sequence). CDR3 in DNA: TGTGCCTGGAGTGTGGGACTAGCGGGGGGCAGAGAGACCCAGTACTTC. It translates to CAWSVGLAGGRETQYF.

The chain has TRBV21-1 and TRBJ2-4; no check of the table's D call, TRBD1, against the DNA was made. TRBV21-1 is labeled a pseudogene. CDR3 length: 19 amino acids. The CDR3 DNA sequence: TGTGCCAGCAGCAAATCATGTGACAGGGGACATCTAGCCAAAAACATTCAGTACTTC. Translated: CASSKSCDRGHLAKNIQYF.

This clone was found a few times. The chain links TRBV7-9 to TRBJ2-7; D is uncertain. CDR3 length: 12 amino acids. V gave up 4 bases and J gave up 2 bases, with 6 bases separating them. Germline CDR1 is SEHNR and CDR2 is FQNEAQ (reference sequence). CDR3 region: CASSWSPYEQYF. CDR3 coding DNA: TGTGCCAGCAGCTGGAGTCCCTACGAGCAGTACTTC.

About this clone itself: A read error may produce the germline difference seen at one junction end. The chain carries TRBV5-6 and TRBJ1-6, with D uncertain. The CDR3 length is 15 residues. Germline V gene lookup returns CDR1 SGHDT and CDR2 YYEEEE. In DNA, the CDR3 is TGTGCCAGCAGCTTGGATCACCGCTATTATTCACCCCTCCACTTT. Its protein is CASSLDHRYYSPLHF.